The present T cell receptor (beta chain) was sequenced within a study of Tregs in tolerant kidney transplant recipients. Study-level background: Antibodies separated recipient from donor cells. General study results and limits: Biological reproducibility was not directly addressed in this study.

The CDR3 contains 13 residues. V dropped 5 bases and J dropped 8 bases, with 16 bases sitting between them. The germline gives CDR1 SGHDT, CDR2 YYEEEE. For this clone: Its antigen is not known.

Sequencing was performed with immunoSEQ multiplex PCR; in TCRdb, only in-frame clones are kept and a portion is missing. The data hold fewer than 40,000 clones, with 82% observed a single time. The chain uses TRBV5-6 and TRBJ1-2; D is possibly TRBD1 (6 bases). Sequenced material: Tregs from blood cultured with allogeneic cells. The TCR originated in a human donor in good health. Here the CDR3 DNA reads TGTGCCAGCAGTACCCCGGGGGCGGGAGGCTACACCTTC. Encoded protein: CASSTPGAGGYTF.